The sequence of this T cell receptor (beta chain) was determined in a study of identifying expanded T cells in peripheral blood. Study-level findings and limits: Approximately 1.1 clones differed between technical replicates, versus about 15 and 19 over time. Approximately two-week clone count variance significantly increased as total template count grew.

The CDR3 contains 16 residues. With 1 base removed from V and 0 bases from J, the gap between germline ends came to 10 bases. The germline gives CDR1 MDHEN, CDR2 SYDVKM. Points on this clone: The antigen is undetermined.

Collection occurred without any documented infections or immune events in donors. The assay was immunoSEQ multiplex PCR, and TCRdb's table has in-frame clones only and misses some. The sample includes approximately 120,000 clones, approximately 90% seen only once; the top ten take 6.5% to 9%. This clonotype originated in a person aged 18 to 70 in good health. This chain uses TRBV28 with TRBJ1-5, with D hard to call. The sample taken for sequencing was blood. CDR3 coding DNA: TGTGCCAGCAGTTTATACCGGACTTATAGCAATCAGCCCCAGCATTTT. It encodes CASSLYRTYSNQPQHF.